Following are 10 T cell receptor beta chains from one sample sequenced in a study of cytomegalovirus exposure and HLA in healthy donors. Sequencing used immunoSEQ multiplex PCR; TCRdb keeps in-frame clones, though not all of them. The repertoire holds 85,000 to 130,000 clones, with 88% as singletons. Sequenced material: PBMCs. Source of these receptors: a woman aged 18-29 years in good health and CMV-seropositive.

The V and J genes are TRBV29-1 and TRBJ1-5; D gene unclear. This CDR3 region has 17 residues. CDR1 is SQVTM, CDR2 ANQGSEA, per germline. The V gene lost 3 bases and the J gene lost 2 bases, with 20 bases spanning the gap. The CDR3 sequence is CSVDRQFFSYRNQPQHF. In nucleotides, the CDR3 is TGCAGCGTTGATAGGCAGTTTTTTAGCTATCGCAATCAGCCCCAGCATTTT.

The rearrangement joins TRBV18 to TRBJ2-6; TRBD2 is a possible D gene (5 bases). Germline V gene data show CDR1 as KGHSH and CDR2 as LQKENI. The V gene lost 1 base and the J gene lost 0 bases, with 7 bases spanning the gap. The CDR3 is made up of 16 amino acids. The CDR3 region is CASSPRRDSGANVLTF. In DNA form, the CDR3 reads TGTGCCAGCTCACCACGCCGGGACTCTGGGGCCAACGTCCTGACTTTC.

CDR3 region: CASGLTGEEREKLFF. Here the CDR3 DNA reads TGTGCCAGCGGATTGACAGGGGAGGAAAGGGAAAAACTGTTTTTT. V gene TRBV27 combines with J gene TRBJ1-4; 8 nucleotides agree with TRBD1. J gave up 8 bases and V 8 bases, and 13 bases lay outside the gene matches. Germline loops: CDR1 MNHEY, CDR2 SMNVEV (reference sequence). CDR3 size: 15 residues.

This clone appeared once. The gene calls are TRBV16 and TRBJ2-7; 11 nucleotides align to TRBD1. The CDR3 is 13 amino acids. Trimming removed 8 bases from V and 2 bases from J; junction bases left unmatched: 2. Germline lookup yields CDR1 KGHSY and CDR2 FQNENV. The CDR3 is CASGGQGAYEQYF. CDR3 bases: TGTGCCAGCGGGGGACAGGGGGCCTACGAGCAGTACTTC.

The chain carries TRBV7-2 and TRBJ2-3, with D possibly TRBD1 on 6 matching bases. Germline V gives CDR1 SGHTA, CDR2 FQGNSA. CDR3 length: 16 amino acids. V dropped 0 bases and J dropped 3 bases, with 13 bases sitting between them. The CDR3 protein is CASSLAQGWGTDTQYF. In DNA, the CDR3 is TGTGCCAGCAGCTTAGCGCAGGGGTGGGGTACAGATACGCAGTATTTT.

The rearrangement joins TRBV6-5 to TRBJ2-2, with 12 bases identical to TRBD1. Germline V gene sequence: CDR1 MNHEY, CDR2 SVGAGI. With 7 bases clipped from V and 6 bases from J, the junction kept 6 bases outside the gene matches. The CDR3 sequence is 15 residues long. The CDR3 spells CASTRDRGLSGELFF. CDR3 in DNA: TGTGCCAGCACCAGGGACAGGGGGCTCTCCGGGGAGCTGTTTTTT.

This clone was seen a single time. The V call is TRBV7-2, the J call TRBJ2-7; 12 nucleotides align to TRBD2. V was clipped by 3 bases and J by 5 bases; unmatched bases: 5. This CDR3 is built from 15 residues. Germline CDR1 and CDR2: SGHTA and FQGNSA. CDR3 DNA: TGTGCCAGCAGCTTGACTAGCGGGAGACACAACGAGCAGTACGTC. Translating it yields CASSLTSGRHNEQYV.

This clone was detected a few times. V and J are TRBV28 and TRBJ2-7; TRBD2 aligns across 10 bases. Germline V gene data show CDR1 as MDHEN and CDR2 as SYDVKM. The V gene end was trimmed by 3 bases and the J gene end by 7 bases; junction bases not matched to a gene: 9. The CDR3 has 15 residues. DNA of the CDR3: TGTGCCAGCAGTTTCCGCCGGACTAGCGGATCGGAGCAGTACTTC. It translates to CASSFRRTSGSEQYF.

The rearrangement joins TRBV29-1 to TRBJ1-4, with a weak D call TRBD1 (5 bases). The V end lost 2 bases, the J end lost 7 bases, and 11 bases lay between the germline ends. CDR1 is SQVTM, CDR2 ANQGSEA, per germline. The length of the CDR3 is 13 residues. In nucleotides, the CDR3 is TGCAGCGTTGAAAGCAGGGTTGGTGAAAAACTGTTTTTT. This translates into CSVESRVGEKLFF.

V and J are TRBV5-4 and TRBJ1-6; 9 bases line up with TRBD1. The CDR3 is 17 amino acids. V lost 4 bases to trimming and J lost 7 bases; unmatched junction nucleotides: 12. Germline-derived CDR1 and CDR2 are SGHNT and YYREEE (reference sequence). The CDR3 DNA reads as TGTGCCAGCAGCCGAAACGGGACAGGGCGAAAGAATTCACCCCTCCACTTT. Translation: CASSRNGTGRKNSPLHF.